A selection of T cell receptor beta chains follows, all from one sample in a study of T-cell memory formation after mild COVID-19. TCRdb reprocessed the 5' RACE reads via MiXCR and lists one record per CDR3 protein. The profile shows tens of thousands of distinct CDR3 sequences, 15% to 20% of them singletons. Sequenced material: PBMCs or a T cell subset sorted from them (not recorded which). The receptor source for this set is an adult who had mild COVID-19 (a few samples of this study predate the infection). Cell type and time point are not known. Each CDR3 is given without its conserved first and last residue.

j_call	v_call	cdr3_aa
TRBJ1-2	TRBV7-9	ASSLNQYGYT
TRBJ2-3	TRBV9	ASSVGGTDTQY
TRBJ2-2	TRBV19	ASSILGAGELF
TRBJ2-3	TRBV7-2	ASSFSGRTDTQY
TRBJ2-3	TRBV3-1	ASSRLTTGGTDTQY
TRBJ2-2	TRBV11-2	ASSRGGHVNTGELF
TRBJ2-7	TRBV7-2	ASSSLGGATYEQY
TRBJ2-1	TRBV7-2	ASSRHAQGGNNEQF
TRBJ2-2	TRBV20-1	SASNSGSRTGELF
TRBJ1-2	TRBV29-1	SVGDSSDDGYT
TRBJ2-7	TRBV7-8	ASSLMQGSYEQY
TRBJ2-3	TRBV7-6	ASTFRSGPQTDTQY
TRBJ2-1	TRBV29-1	SVTYTRFSYNEQF
TRBJ1-2	TRBV27	ASRGIVDYGYT
TRBJ1-5	TRBV4-3	ASSQDSQGADQPQH
TRBJ2-7	TRBV15	ATSRITGEQY
TRBJ2-2	TRBV7-2	ASSPGQGDWGELF
TRBJ1-4	TRBV4-1	ASSLDRVEKLF
TRBJ1-3	TRBV20-1	SARDKSSGNTIY
TRBJ1-5	TRBV28	ASSFAKNQPQH
TRBJ1-4	TRBV14	ASSPGQGEKLF
TRBJ2-1	TRBV12-3/TRBV12-4	ASSSSRGYNEQF
TRBJ2-1	TRBV29-1	SVVLAGGLNEQF
TRBJ2-2	TRBV7-8	ASSLAWYTGELF
TRBJ1-2	TRBV29-1	SVEAAKGYT
TRBJ2-7	TRBV20-1	SAPRQGYTSYEQY
TRBJ2-7	TRBV29-1	SVVGSSYEQY
TRBJ2-7	TRBV28	ASRRGGEPHYEQY
TRBJ2-5	TRBV19	ASSRGRETQY
TRBJ2-4	TRBV4-1	ASSPGQALAKNIQY
TRBJ2-2	TRBV25-1	ASMGTSGTYTGELF
TRBJ2-7	TRBV19	ASTAGTGGQAQY
TRBJ2-5	TRBV3-1	ASSQVHVAGGQETQY
TRBJ2-1	TRBV7-6	ASQGTSGGDEQF
TRBJ2-2	TRBV5-1	ASSTGQGVTGELF
TRBJ2-3	TRBV4-2	ASSQEPSLGEGVH
TRBJ1-6	TRBV6-5	ASSYTTGGFSPLH
TRBJ2-2	TRBV3-1	ASSQGGTGELF
TRBJ2-5	TRBV12-3/TRBV12-4	ASSLQRQETQY
TRBJ1-1	TRBV20-1	SARSPLVPEAF
TRBJ2-2	TRBV30	AWTQITGELF
TRBJ2-7	TRBV24-1	ATSDQIAGGTYEQY
TRBJ2-5	TRBV12-3/TRBV12-4	ASSLEAGGFGGGTQY
TRBJ2-7	TRBV6-2/TRBV6-3	ASSYSRGLAAGEQY
TRBJ2-3	TRBV10-3	ASYAGRQADTQY
TRBJ2-5	TRBV7-2	ASSLGNQGSETQY
TRBJ2-6	TRBV5-6	ASSLWQGIAGANVLT
TRBJ1-1	TRBV10-3	ATRETGPDTEAF
TRBJ2-7	TRBV10-3	ASEAGGSGEQY
TRBJ2-2	TRBV5-1	ASSPRSPNTGELF
TRBJ1-3	TRBV7-6	ASSPTPSSGNTIY
TRBJ2-1	TRBV5-5	ASSLDGGGTYNEQF
TRBJ1-1	TRBV7-9	ASTVIGQRGLNTEAF
TRBJ2-5	TRBV7-9	ASSLAVQTQY
TRBJ2-7	TRBV20-1	SVSGGVLYEQY